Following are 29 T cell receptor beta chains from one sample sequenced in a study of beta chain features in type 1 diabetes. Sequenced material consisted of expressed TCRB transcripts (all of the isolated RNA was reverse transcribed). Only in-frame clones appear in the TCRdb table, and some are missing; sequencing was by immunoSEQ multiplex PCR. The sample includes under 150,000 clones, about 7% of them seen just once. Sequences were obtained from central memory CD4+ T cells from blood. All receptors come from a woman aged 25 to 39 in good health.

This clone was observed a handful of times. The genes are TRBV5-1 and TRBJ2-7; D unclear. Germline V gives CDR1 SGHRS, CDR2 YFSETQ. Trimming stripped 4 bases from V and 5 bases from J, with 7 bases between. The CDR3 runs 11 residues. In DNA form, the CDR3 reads TGCGCCAGCAGCCTCCGGGACGAGCAGTACTTC. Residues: CASSLRDEQYF.

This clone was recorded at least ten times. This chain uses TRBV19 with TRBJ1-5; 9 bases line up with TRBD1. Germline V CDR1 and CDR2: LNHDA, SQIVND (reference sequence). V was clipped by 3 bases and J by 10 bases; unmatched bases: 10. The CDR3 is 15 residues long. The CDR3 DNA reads TGTGCCAGTAGTATCGGGACAGGGAGGTTGAGTCCCCAGCATTTT. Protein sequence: CASSIGTGRLSPQHF. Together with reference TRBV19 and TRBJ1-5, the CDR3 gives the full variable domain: DGGITQSPKYLFRKEGQNVTLSCEQNLNHDAMYWYRQDPGQGLRLIYYSQIVNDFQKGDIAEGYSVSREKKESFPLTVTSAQKNPTAFYLCASSIGTGRLSPQHFGDGTRLSIL.

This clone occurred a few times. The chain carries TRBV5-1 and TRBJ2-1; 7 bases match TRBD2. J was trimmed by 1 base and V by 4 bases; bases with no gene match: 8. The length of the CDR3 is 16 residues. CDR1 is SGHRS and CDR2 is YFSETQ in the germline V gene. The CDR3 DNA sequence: TGCGCCAGCAGCCTAACCACTAGCGTATCCTACAATGAGCAGTTCTTC. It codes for CASSLTTSVSYNEQFF. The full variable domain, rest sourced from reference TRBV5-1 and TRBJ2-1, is KAGVTQTPRYLIKTRGQQVTLSCSPISGHRSVSWYQQTPGQGLQFLFEYFSETQRNKGNFPGRFSGRQFSNSRSEMNVSTLELGDSALYLCASSLTTSVSYNEQFFGPGTRLTVL.

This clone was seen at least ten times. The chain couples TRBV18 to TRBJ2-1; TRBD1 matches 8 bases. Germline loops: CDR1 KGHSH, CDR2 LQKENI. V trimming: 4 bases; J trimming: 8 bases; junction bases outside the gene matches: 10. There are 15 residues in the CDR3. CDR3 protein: CASSQVGQGADEQFF. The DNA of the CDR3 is TGTGCCAGCTCACAGGTCGGCCAGGGGGCCGATGAGCAGTTCTTC.

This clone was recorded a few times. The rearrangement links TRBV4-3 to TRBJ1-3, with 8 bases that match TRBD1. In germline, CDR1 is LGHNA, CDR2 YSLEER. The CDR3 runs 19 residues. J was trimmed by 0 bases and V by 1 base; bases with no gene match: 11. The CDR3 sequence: CASSQGGTGDPYSGNTIYF. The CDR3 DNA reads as TGCGCCAGCAGCCAAGGAGGGACAGGAGATCCGTACTCTGGAAACACCATATATTTT.

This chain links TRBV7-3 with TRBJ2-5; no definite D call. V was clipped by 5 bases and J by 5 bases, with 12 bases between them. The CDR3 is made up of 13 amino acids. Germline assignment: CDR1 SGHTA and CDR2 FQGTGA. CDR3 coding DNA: TGTGCCAGCAGCCCGAGCGCATTCGAGACCCAGTACTTC. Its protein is CASSPSAFETQYF.

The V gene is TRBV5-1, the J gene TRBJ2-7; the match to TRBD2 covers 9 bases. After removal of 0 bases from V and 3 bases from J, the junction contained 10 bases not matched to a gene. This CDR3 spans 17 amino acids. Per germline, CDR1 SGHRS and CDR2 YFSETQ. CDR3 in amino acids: CASSLGTGTSRDYEQYF. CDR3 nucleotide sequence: TGCGCCAGCAGCTTGGGCACCGGGACTAGCAGAGACTACGAGCAGTACTTC.

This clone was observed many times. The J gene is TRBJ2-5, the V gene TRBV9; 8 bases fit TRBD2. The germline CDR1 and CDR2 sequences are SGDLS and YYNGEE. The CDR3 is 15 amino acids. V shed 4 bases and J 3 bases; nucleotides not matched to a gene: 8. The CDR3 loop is CASSFSGTREETQYF. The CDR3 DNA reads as TGTGCCAGCAGCTTCTCCGGGACTAGGGAAGAGACCCAGTACTTC.

Here the CDR3 reads CASSLGGRRVDEQFF. CDR3 coding DNA: TGTGCCAGCAGCTTAGGCGGGAGGCGTGTAGATGAGCAGTTCTTC. The chain carries TRBV7-3 and TRBJ2-1; 8 bases match TRBD2. The CDR3 contains 15 residues. Germline V gene data show CDR1 as SGHTA and CDR2 as FQGTGA. Losses at the gene ends were 2 bases for V and 8 bases for J; bases not matched to a gene: 8.

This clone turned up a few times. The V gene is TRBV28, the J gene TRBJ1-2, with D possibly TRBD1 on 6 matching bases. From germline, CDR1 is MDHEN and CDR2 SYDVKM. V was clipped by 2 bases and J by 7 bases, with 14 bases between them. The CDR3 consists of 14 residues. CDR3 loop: CASSLGNRVRGYTF. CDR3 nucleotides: TGTGCCAGCAGTTTAGGGAACAGGGTTCGTGGCTACACCTTC.

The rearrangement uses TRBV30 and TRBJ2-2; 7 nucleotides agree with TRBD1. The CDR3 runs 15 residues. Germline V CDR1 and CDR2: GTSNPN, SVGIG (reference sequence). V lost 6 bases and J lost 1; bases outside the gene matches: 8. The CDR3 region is CACPPGQKNTGELFF. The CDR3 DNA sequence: TGTGCCTGCCCACCGGGACAGAAGAACACCGGGGAGCTGTTTTTT.

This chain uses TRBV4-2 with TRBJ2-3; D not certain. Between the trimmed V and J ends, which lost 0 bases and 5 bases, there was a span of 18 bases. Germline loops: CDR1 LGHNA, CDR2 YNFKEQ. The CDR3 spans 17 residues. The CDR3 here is CASSQDQSTKYGDTQYF. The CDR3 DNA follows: TGTGCCAGCAGCCAAGATCAAAGCACTAAATATGGAGATACGCAGTATTTT.

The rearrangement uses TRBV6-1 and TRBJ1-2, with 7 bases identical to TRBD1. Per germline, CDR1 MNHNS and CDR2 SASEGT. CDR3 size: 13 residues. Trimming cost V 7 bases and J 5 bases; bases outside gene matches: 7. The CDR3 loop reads CASTAGTDYGYTF. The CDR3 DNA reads TGTGCCAGCACCGCGGGGACAGATTATGGCTACACCTTC.

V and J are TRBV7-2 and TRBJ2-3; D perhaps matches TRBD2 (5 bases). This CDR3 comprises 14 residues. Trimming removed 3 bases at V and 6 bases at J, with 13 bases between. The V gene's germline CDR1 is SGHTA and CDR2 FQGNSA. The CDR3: CASSLNSAWDTQYF. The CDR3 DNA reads TGTGCCAGCAGCTTGAATAGCGCATGGGATACGCAGTATTTT. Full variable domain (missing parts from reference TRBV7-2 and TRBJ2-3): GAGVSQSPSNKVTEKGKDVELRCDPISGHTALYWYRQSLGQGLEFLIYFQGNSAPDKSGLPSDRFSAERTGGSVSTLTIQRTQQEDSAVYLCASSLNSAWDTQYFGPGTRLTVL.

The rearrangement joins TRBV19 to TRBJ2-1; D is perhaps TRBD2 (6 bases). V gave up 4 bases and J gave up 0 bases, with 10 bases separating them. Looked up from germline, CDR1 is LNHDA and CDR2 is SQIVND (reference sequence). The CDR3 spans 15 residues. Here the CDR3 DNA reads TGTGCCAGTAGTACCCAGACTAGCTCCTACAATGAGCAGTTCTTC. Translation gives CASSTQTSSYNEQFF.

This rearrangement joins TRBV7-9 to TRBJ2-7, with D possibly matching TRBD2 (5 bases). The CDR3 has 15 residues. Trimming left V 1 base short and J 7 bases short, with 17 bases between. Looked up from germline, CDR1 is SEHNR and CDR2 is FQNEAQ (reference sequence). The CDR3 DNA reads TGTGCCAGCAGCTTAGGGGTGGCGGGTGACGGGGAGCAGTACTTC. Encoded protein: CASSLGVAGDGEQYF.

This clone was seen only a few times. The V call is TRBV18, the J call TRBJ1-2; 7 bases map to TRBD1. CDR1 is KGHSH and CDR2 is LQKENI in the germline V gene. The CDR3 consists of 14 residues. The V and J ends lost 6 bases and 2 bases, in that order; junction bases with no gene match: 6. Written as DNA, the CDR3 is TGTGCCAGCTCGTCCGGGACAGAGAACTATGGCTACACCTTC. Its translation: CASSSGTENYGYTF.

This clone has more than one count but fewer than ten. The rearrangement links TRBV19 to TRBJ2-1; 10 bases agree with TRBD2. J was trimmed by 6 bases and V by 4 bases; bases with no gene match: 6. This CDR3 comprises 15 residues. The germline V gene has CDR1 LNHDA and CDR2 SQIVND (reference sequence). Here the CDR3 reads CASSSWVAGGNEQFF. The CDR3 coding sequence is TGTGCCAGTAGTAGTTGGGTAGCGGGAGGCAATGAGCAGTTCTTC.

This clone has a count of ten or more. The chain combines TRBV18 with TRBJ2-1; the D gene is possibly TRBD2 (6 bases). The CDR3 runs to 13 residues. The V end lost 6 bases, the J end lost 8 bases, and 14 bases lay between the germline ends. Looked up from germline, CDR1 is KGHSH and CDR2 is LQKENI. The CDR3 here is CASSLAGGHEQFF. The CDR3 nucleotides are TGTGCCAGCTCCCTAGCCGGGGGACATGAGCAGTTCTTC.

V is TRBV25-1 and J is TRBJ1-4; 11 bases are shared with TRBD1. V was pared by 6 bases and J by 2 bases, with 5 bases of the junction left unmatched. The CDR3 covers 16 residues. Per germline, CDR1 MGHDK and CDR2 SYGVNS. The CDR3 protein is CASRNGQGATNEKLFF. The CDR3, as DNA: TGTGCCAGCAGGAATGGACAGGGGGCGACTAATGAAAAACTGTTTTTT.

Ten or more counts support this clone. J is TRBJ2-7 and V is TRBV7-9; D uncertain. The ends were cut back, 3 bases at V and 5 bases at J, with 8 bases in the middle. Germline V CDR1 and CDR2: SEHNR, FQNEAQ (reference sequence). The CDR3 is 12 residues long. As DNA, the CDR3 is TGTGCCAGCAGCTTCCTGAGTCACGAGCAGTACTTC. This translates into CASSFLSHEQYF. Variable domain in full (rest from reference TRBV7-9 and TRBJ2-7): DTGVSQNPRHKITKRGQNVTFRCDPISEHNRLYWYRQTLGQGPEFLTYFQNEAQLEKSRLLSDRFSAERPKGSFSTLEIQRTEQGDSAMYLCASSFLSHEQYFGPGTRLTVT.

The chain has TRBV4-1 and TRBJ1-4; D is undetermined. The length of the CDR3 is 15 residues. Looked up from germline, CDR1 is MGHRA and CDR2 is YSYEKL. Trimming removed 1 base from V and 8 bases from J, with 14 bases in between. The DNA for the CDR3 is TGCGCCAGCAGCCAAGGAACCCAAGGGAGAGAAAAACTGTTTTTT. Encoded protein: CASSQGTQGREKLFF.

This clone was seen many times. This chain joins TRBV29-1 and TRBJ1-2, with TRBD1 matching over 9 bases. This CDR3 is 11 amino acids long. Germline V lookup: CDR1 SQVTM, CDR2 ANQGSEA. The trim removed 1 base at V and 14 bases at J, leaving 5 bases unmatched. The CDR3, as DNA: TGCAGCGTTGAAGGGAGACAGGGGGGAACCTTC. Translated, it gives CSVEGRQGGTF.

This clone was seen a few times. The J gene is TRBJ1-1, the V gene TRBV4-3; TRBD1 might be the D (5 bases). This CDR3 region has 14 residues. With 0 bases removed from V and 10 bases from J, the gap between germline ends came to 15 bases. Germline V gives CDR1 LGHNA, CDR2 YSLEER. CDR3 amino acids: CASSQDLRAYIAFF. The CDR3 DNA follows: TGCGCCAGCAGCCAAGATCTCAGGGCATATATAGCTTTCTTT.

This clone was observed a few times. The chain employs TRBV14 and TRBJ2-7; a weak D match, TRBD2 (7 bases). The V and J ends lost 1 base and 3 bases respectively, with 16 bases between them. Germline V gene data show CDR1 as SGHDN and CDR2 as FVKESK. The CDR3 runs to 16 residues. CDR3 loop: CASSQGSGGAYYEQYF. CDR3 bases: TGTGCCAGCAGCCAAGGGTCGGGGGGCGCGTACTACGAGCAGTACTTC.

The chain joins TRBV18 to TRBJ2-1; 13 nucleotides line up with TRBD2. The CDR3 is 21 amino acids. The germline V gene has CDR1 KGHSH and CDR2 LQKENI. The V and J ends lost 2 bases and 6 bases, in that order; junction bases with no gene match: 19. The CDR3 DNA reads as TGTGCCAGCTCACCAGGTTTTGGGACTAGCGGGATTGAGGGGCCTACCAATGAGCAGTTCTTC. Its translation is CASSPGFGTSGIEGPTNEQFF.

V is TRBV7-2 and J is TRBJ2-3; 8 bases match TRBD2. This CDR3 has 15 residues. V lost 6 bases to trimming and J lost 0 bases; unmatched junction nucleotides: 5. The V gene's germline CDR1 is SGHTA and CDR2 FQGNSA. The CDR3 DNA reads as TGTGCCAGCAGACCAAGCGGGAGTAGCACAGATACGCAGTATTTT. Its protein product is CASRPSGSSTDTQYF.

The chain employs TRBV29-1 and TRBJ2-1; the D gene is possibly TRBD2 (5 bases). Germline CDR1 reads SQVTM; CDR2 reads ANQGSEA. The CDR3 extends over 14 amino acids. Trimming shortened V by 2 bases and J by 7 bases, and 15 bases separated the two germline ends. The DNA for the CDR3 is TGCAGCGTTGAACGGTCGGGCGGGTGGAATGAGCAGTTCTTC. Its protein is CSVERSGGWNEQFF.

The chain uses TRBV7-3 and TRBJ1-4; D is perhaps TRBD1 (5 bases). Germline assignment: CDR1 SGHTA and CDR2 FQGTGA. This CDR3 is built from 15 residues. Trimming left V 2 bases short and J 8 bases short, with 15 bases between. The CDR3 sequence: CASSLVAGAQEKLFF. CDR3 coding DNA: TGTGCCAGCAGCTTAGTAGCTGGGGCCCAGGAAAAACTGTTTTTT. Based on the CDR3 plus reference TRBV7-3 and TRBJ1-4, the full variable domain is GAGVSQTPSNKVTEKGKYVELRCDPISGHTALYWYRQSLGQGPEFLIYFQGTGAADDSGLPNDRFFAVRPEGSVSTLKIQRTERGDSAVYLCASSLVAGAQEKLFFGSGTQLSVL.